Below are 20 T cell receptor beta chains sequenced from a single sample in a study of cytomegalovirus exposure and HLA in healthy donors. The PCR ran on 60 Vbeta and 13 Jbeta primers. Clones were read by immunoSEQ multiplex PCR, and TCRdb kept only the in-frame ones, dropping some. Here the sample spans roughly 140,000 clones, roughly four fifths being singletons. What was sequenced was PBMCs. The receptors here all came from a human donor in good health.

This chain joins TRBV16 and TRBJ2-7; 10 bases fit TRBD1. Trimming took 4 bases from V and 3 from J; bases not matched to a gene: 6. The CDR3 is 15 amino acids. Germline CDR1 KGHSY, CDR2 FQNENV. CDR3 DNA sequence: TGTGCCAGCAGCCTGACCGGGACAGGGGTCTACGAGCAGTACTTC. It is translated as CASSLTGTGVYEQYF.

The CDR3: CASSQGGGITPQHF. The CDR3 nucleotides read TGTGCCAGCAGCCAGGGTGGCGGAATCACGCCCCAGCATTTT. This rearrangement joins TRBV14 to TRBJ1-5; no definite D call. Trimming cost V 3 bases and J 9 bases, with 15 bases left between them. CDR1 is SGHDN and CDR2 is FVKESK in the germline V gene. The CDR3 extends over 14 amino acids.

Of note for this clone: Its ends do not fully match the called genes, so a read error is possible. The chain carries TRBV7-9 and TRBJ1-1; 7 nucleotides match TRBD1. The CDR3 is made up of 13 amino acids. Germline V gene data show CDR1 as SEHNR and CDR2 as FQNEAQ (reference sequence). As DNA, the CDR3 is TGTTCCAGCAGGTCTACAGGGGTGACTGAAGCTTTCTTT. Protein: CSSRSTGVTEAFF. The whole variable domain, remainder taken from reference TRBV7-9 and TRBJ1-1, is DTGVSQNPRHKITKRGQNVTFRCDPISEHNRLYWYRQTLGQGPEFLTYFQNEAQLEKSRLLSDRFSAERPKGSFSTLEIQRTEQGDSAMYLCSSRSTGVTEAFFGQGTRLTVV.

The sample holds one count of this clone. V gene TRBV5-1 combines with J gene TRBJ2-7; D possibly corresponds to TRBD1 (6 bases). The V end lost 10 bases, the J end lost 1 base, and 18 bases lay between the germline ends. Germline V gives CDR1 SGHRS, CDR2 YFSETQ. The CDR3 is made up of 14 amino acids. The CDR3 bases are TGCGCCTCCGCACAAGGGGGTAGGTCCTACGAGCAGTACTTC. Amino acid sequence: CASAQGGRSYEQYF.

The chain couples TRBV19 to TRBJ1-6; no reliable D call. Trimming shortened V by 9 bases and J by 0 bases, and 9 bases separated the two germline ends. The germline V gene has CDR1 LNHDA and CDR2 SQIVND (reference sequence). This CDR3 is built from 14 residues. The CDR3 reads CASHESSYNSPLHF. CDR3 DNA sequence: TGTGCCAGCCATGAGAGCTCCTATAATTCACCCCTCCACTTT.

This clone has just one count. The CDR3 reads CASSGWDRDQPQHF. In DNA form, the CDR3 reads TGTGCCAGCAGTGGCTGGGACAGGGATCAGCCCCAGCATTTT. The V gene is TRBV2, the J gene TRBJ1-5, with 9 bases fitting TRBD1. The germline V gene has CDR1 SNHLY and CDR2 FYNNEI. CDR3 length: 14 residues. Trimming removed 4 bases from V and 5 bases from J; junction bases left unmatched: 3.

CDR3 residues: CAWKGLAATGELFF. The CDR3 nucleotides are TGTGCCTGGAAGGGACTAGCGGCGACCGGGGAGCTGTTTTTT. This rearrangement joins TRBV30 to TRBJ2-2; 11 positions match TRBD2. The trim removed 4 bases at V and 5 bases at J, leaving 3 bases unmatched. The CDR3 extends over 14 amino acids. CDR1 GTSNPN and CDR2 SVGIG come from the germline V gene (reference sequence).

The CDR3 is CASSQTGVGNYGYTF. The DNA for the CDR3 is TGTGCCAGCAGCCAAACAGGGGTGGGGAACTATGGCTACACCTTC. The J gene is TRBJ1-2, the V gene TRBV11-2; 7 nucleotides agree with TRBD1. The V gene's germline CDR1 is SGHAT and CDR2 FQNNGV. Losses at the gene ends were 5 bases for V and 2 bases for J; bases not matched to a gene: 8. This CDR3 is built from 15 residues.

The gene calls are TRBV6-6 and TRBJ2-1, with D maybe TRBD1 (8 bases). The CDR3 is 15 amino acids. The ends were cut back, 6 bases at V and 10 bases at J, with 22 bases in the middle. The germline V gene has CDR1 MNHNY and CDR2 SVGAGI (reference sequence). CDR3 sequence reads: CASSLDRAGDEEQFF. The CDR3 DNA reads as TGTGCCAGCAGCCTGGACAGGGCGGGGGACGAGGAGCAGTTCTTC.

The table lists this clone with a count of one. The J gene is TRBJ2-6, the V gene TRBV29-1; 10 bases line up with TRBD1. Germline trimming cut 7 bases from V and 4 bases from J; bases unmatched to any gene: 7. Germline loops: CDR1 SQVTM, CDR2 ANQGSEA. This CDR3 is 15 amino acids long. CDR3 bases: TGCAGCGCCGCGACAGGGGGCAACGGGGCCAACGTCCTGACTTTC. Protein product: CSAATGGNGANVLTF.

The chain joins TRBV15 to TRBJ2-3; D remains ambiguous. This CDR3 region has 14 residues. Germline V lookup: CDR1 LNHNV, CDR2 YYDKDF (reference sequence). Trimming took off 0 bases at V and 4 bases at J, with 8 bases between the two ends. The CDR3 protein is CATSRDLFPDTQYF. The DNA of the CDR3 is TGTGCCACCAGCAGAGATTTATTCCCAGATACGCAGTATTTT.

The chain uses TRBV30 and TRBJ1-3, with a weak D call TRBD1 (5 bases). Per germline, CDR1 GTSNPN and CDR2 SVGIG (reference sequence). The CDR3 is 14 residues long. V was clipped by 4 bases and J by 2 bases, with 12 bases between them. Here the CDR3 DNA reads TGTGCCTGGAAGCGTGGGGGGACTGGAAACACCATATATTTT. It translates to CAWKRGGTGNTIYF.

This rearrangement joins TRBV6-5 to TRBJ2-3; 7 nucleotides align to TRBD2. The CDR3 is made up of 14 amino acids. V shed 6 bases and J 5 bases; nucleotides not matched to a gene: 8. From germline, CDR1 is MNHEY and CDR2 SVGAGI. CDR3 DNA: TGTGCCAGCAGCCGGGGAGGGAAAGTAGATACGCAGTATTTT. This sequence encodes CASSRGGKVDTQYF.

The chain employs TRBV5-4 and TRBJ2-7, with D possibly TRBD2 on 7 matching bases. CDR1 is SGHNT, CDR2 YYREEE, per germline (reference sequence). V was trimmed by 3 bases and J by 5 bases, leaving 18 bases between them. The CDR3 totals 15 residues. DNA for the CDR3: TGTGCCAGCAGCTCGCCTCGGGGGGACATGAACGAGCAGTACTTC. Translating gives CASSSPRGDMNEQYF.

The chain links TRBV19 to TRBJ1-6; D is possibly TRBD1 (6 bases). V lost 7 bases and J 7 bases, leaving 17 bases between the germline ends. The germline CDR1 and CDR2 sequences are LNHDA and SQIVND (reference sequence). The CDR3 spans 15 residues. CDR3 amino acids: CASTLQGNANSPLHF. CDR3 nucleotide sequence: TGTGCCAGTACCCTACAGGGAAACGCAAATTCACCCCTCCACTTT. Complete variable domain (other parts from reference TRBV19 and TRBJ1-6): DGGITQSPKYLFRKEGQNVTLSCEQNLNHDAMYWYRQDPGQGLRLIYYSQIVNDFQKGDIAEGYSVSREKKESFPLTVTSAQKNPTAFYLCASTLQGNANSPLHFGNGTRLTVT.

A few counts support this clone. The chain employs TRBV5-6 and TRBJ1-6; perhaps TRBD1 as D (5 bases). Trimming took 4 bases from V and 7 from J, leaving 15 bases between them. The CDR3 spans 15 residues. Looked up from germline, CDR1 is SGHDT and CDR2 is YYEEEE. In nucleotides, the CDR3 is TGTGCCAGCAGCCCCCGGCAGGGTGGGAATTCACCCCTCCACTTT. Amino acid sequence: CASSPRQGGNSPLHF.

CDR3 coding DNA: TGTGCCAGCAGCTTGTTGAGGGCGCGGTTTGACGAAAAACTGTTTTTT. Encoded protein: CASSLLRARFDEKLFF. The rearrangement uses TRBV5-6 and TRBJ1-4; no definite D call. V lost 1 base and J 8 bases, leaving 18 bases between the germline ends. Germline-derived CDR1 and CDR2 are SGHDT and YYEEEE. CDR3 size: 16 residues.

The rearrangement joins TRBV29-1 to TRBJ1-2; D is uncertain. Trimming cost V 0 bases and J 0 bases, with 11 bases left between them. CDR3 length equals 15 residues. The germline V gene has CDR1 SQVTM and CDR2 ANQGSEA. The CDR3 DNA reads as TGCAGCGTTGAAGATGGTGCAGCGCCTAACTATGGCTACACCTTC. Protein: CSVEDGAAPNYGYTF.

The chain combines TRBV13 with TRBJ2-1; 10 bases agree with TRBD2. The junction had 10 bases not matched to a gene; V was cut back by 5 bases and J by 3 bases. The length of the CDR3 is 17 residues. Germline-derived CDR1 and CDR2 are PRHDT and FYEKMQ (reference sequence). The CDR3 sequence: CASSALGVAGGYNEQFF. CDR3 DNA sequence: TGTGCCAGCAGCGCCCTCGGGGTAGCGGGGGGCTACAATGAGCAGTTCTTC.

A few counts support this clone. J is TRBJ2-5 and V is TRBV5-1; unclear D gene. Germline loops: CDR1 SGHRS, CDR2 YFSETQ. This CDR3 contains 12 residues. V was cut by 3 bases and J by 5 bases, with 8 bases left in between. The CDR3 DNA follows: TGCGCCAGCAGCTACCCCAGTGAGACCCAGTACTTC. This encodes CASSYPSETQYF.